These 5 T cell receptor beta chains share one sample of origin, sequenced in a study of tumor-infiltrating lymphocytes in primary liver carcinoma. Total RNA (around 0.45 ug) served as template for TCR beta cDNA synthesis primed by a constant-region primer. Sequencing libraries for TCR beta derived from three nested multiplex PCR rounds that used slightly modified ARM-PCR. Running 10 cycles apiece, the first two PCR rounds relied on TRBV1-TRBV30 forward primers together with a C-beta reverse primer. TCRdb re-called the multiplex PCR reads through MiXCR, storing one row per CDR3 protein. This table holds 310,000 or so distinct CDR3 sequences, 45% to 70% found once. Unsorted whole blood yielded the blood RNA, and germline DNA was also extracted. The sequenced sample was peripheral blood. The receptors come from a woman aged 25 to 39 with primary liver carcinoma and hepatitis B virus infection.

A word on this clonotype: In this CDR3 the conserved last residue, phenylalanine or tryptophan, is missing, so a read error is likely. This rearrangement joins TRBV12-3 or TRBV12-4 to TRBJ1-1; TRBD1 might be the D (6 bases). The CDR3 is 15 residues long. V lost 5 bases and J 0 bases, leaving 13 bases between the germline ends. The CDR3 coding sequence is TGTGCCAGCAGTGCGGGGGCGCGTTTGAACACTGAAGCTTTCTCT. It encodes CASSAGARLNTEAFS.

This clonotype was recorded at least ten times. The chain carries TRBV6-1 and TRBJ2-7, with a possible D match to TRBD2 (5 bases). With 6 bases removed from V and 3 bases from J, the gap between germline ends came to 12 bases. From germline, CDR1 is MNHNS and CDR2 SASEGT. The CDR3 is made up of 13 amino acids. DNA for the CDR3: TGTGCCAGCAGCGACGGACGGGGCTACGAGCAGTACTTC. Translation gives CASSDGRGYEQYF.

This clonotype was seen ten or more times. The chain carries TRBV4-3 and TRBJ2-7; 10 nucleotides match TRBD2. Germline values: CDR1 LGHNA, CDR2 YSLEER. V lost 4 bases and J lost 4; bases outside the gene matches: 7. This CDR3 has 15 amino acids. The DNA of the CDR3 is TGCGCCAGCAGCCCTCTAGCGGGAGTGGGTTACGAGCAGTACTTC. This translates into CASSPLAGVGYEQYF.

This clonotype was detected many times. V is TRBV6-1 and J is TRBJ2-7, with D unclear. Germline assignment: CDR1 MNHNS and CDR2 SASEGT. This CDR3 comprises 15 residues. V was pared by 1 base and J by 3 bases, with 13 bases between. CDR3 in amino acids: CASSEGTRISYEQYF. The CDR3 nucleotides read TGTGCCAGCAGTGAAGGTACTCGGATAAGCTACGAGCAGTACTTC.

Regarding this clonotype: The CDR3 does not end in the conserved phenylalanine or tryptophan, so this is likely a read error. The chain employs TRBV11-1 and TRBJ2-7; D remains unclear. Germline CDR1 is SGHAT and CDR2 is FQDESV (reference sequence). There are 13 residues in the CDR3. CDR3 in DNA: TGTGCCAACAGCTTAGGATACCTCCGCGGGCAGTACCTC. This gives the protein CANSLGYLRGQYL.